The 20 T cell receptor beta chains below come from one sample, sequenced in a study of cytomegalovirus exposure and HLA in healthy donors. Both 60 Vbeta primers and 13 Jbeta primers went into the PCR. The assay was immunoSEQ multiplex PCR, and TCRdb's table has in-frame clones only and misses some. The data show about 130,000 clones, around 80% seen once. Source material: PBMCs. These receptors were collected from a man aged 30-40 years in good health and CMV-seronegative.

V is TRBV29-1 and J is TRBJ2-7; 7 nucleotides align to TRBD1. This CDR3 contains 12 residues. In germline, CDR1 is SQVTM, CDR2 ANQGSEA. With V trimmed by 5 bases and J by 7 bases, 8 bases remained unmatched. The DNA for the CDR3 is TGCAGCGTTCGAACAGGGGTGGGGGAGCAGTACTTC. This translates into CSVRTGVGEQYF.

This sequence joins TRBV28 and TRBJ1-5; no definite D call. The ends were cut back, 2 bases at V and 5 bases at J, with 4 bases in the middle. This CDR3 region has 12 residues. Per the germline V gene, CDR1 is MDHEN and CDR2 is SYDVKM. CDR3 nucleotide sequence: TGTGCCAGCAGTTTAATCGATCAGCCCCAGCATTTT. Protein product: CASSLIDQPQHF.

This CDR3 reads CASSSKISGMRSYEQYF. CDR3 DNA sequence: TGTGCCAGCAGCTCCAAAATTAGCGGGATGCGCTCCTACGAGCAGTACTTC. V and J are TRBV14 and TRBJ2-7; TRBD2 agrees at 8 bases. Per germline, CDR1 SGHDN and CDR2 FVKESK. This CDR3 is built from 17 residues. V lost 5 bases to trimming and J lost 0 bases; unmatched junction nucleotides: 12.

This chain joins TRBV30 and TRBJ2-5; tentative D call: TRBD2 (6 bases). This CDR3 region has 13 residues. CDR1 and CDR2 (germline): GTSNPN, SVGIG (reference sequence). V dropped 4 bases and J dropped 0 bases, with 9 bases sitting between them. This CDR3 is CAWTGGYQETQYF. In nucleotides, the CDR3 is TGTGCCTGGACAGGAGGGTACCAAGAGACCCAGTACTTC. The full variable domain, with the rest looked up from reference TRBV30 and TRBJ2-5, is SQTIHQWPATLVQPVGSPLSLECTVEGTSNPNLYWYRQAAGRGLQLLFYSVGIGQISSEVPQNLSASRPQDRQFILSSKKLLLSDSGFYLCAWTGGYQETQYFGPGTRLLVL.

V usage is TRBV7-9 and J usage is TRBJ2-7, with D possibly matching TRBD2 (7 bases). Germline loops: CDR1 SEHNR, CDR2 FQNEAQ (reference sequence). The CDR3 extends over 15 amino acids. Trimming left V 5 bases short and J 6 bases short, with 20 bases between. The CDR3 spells CASSPLGGPRSEQYF. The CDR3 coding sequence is TGTGCCAGCAGCCCCCTGGGGGGGCCCCGTAGCGAGCAGTACTTC.

The CDR3 DNA reads as TGTGCCAGCTCCTACCTGGGCAGCCCTAATGAAAAACTGTTTTTT. Its protein is CASSYLGSPNEKLFF. J is TRBJ1-4 and V is TRBV18; D gene unclear. The germline V and J ends were trimmed by 6 bases and 3 bases, with 14 bases remaining between them. The CDR3 length is 15 residues. Germline CDR1 KGHSH, CDR2 LQKENI.

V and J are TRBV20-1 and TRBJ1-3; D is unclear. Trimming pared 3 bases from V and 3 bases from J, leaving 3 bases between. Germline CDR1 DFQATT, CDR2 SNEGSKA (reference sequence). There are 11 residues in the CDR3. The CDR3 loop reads CSASHGNTIYF. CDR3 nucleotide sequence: TGCAGTGCTAGTCATGGAAACACCATATATTTT.

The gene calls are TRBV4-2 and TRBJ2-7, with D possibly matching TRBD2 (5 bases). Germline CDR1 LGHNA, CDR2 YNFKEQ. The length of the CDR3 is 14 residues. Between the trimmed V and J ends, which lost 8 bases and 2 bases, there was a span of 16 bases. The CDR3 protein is CASGRRTGTYEQYF. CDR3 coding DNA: TGTGCCAGCGGCCGAAGAACGGGAACCTACGAGCAGTACTTC.

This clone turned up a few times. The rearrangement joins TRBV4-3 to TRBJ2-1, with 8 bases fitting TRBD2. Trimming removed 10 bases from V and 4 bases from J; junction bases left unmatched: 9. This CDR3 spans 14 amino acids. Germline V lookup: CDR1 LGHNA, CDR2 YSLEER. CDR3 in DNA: TGCGCCATATTGTGGACTAGCCAATACAATGAGCAGTTCTTC. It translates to CAILWTSQYNEQFF.

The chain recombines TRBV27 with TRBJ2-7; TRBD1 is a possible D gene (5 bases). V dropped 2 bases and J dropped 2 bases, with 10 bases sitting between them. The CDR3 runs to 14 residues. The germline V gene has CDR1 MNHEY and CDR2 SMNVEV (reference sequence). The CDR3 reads CASSLHSRAYEQYF. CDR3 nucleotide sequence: TGTGCCAGCAGTTTACATAGCAGGGCCTACGAGCAGTACTTC.

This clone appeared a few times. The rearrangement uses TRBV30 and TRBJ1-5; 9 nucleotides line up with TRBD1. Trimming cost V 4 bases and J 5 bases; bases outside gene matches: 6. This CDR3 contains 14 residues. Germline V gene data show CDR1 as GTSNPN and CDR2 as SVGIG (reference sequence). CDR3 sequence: CAWNPGQGDQPQHF. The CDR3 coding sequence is TGTGCCTGGAATCCGGGACAGGGTGATCAGCCCCAGCATTTT.

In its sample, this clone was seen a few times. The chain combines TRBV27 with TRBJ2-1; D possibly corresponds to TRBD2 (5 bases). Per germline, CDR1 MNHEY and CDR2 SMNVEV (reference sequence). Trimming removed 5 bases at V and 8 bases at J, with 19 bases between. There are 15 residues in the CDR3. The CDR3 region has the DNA TGTGCCAGCAGTCCTATAGCGTATTTCGGTCATGAGCAGTTCTTC. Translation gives CASSPIAYFGHEQFF.

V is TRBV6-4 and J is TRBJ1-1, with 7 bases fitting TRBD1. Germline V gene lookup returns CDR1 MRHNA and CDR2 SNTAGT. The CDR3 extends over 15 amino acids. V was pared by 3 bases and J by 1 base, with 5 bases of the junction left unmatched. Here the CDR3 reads CASSESYRGNTEAFF. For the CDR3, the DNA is TGTGCCAGCAGTGAATCCTACAGGGGGAACACTGAAGCTTTCTTT.

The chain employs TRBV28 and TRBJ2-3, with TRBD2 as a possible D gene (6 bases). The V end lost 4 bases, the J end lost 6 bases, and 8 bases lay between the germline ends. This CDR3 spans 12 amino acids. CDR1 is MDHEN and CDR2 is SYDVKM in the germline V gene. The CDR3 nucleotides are TGTGCCAGCAGTTCGCGGGACGATACGCAGTATTTT. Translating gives CASSSRDDTQYF. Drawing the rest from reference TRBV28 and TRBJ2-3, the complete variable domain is DVKVTQSSRYLVKRTGEKVFLECVQDMDHENMFWYRQDPGLGLRLIYFSYDVKMKEKGDIPEGYSVSREKKERFSLILESASTNQTSMYLCASSSRDDTQYFGPGTRLTVL.

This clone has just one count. The CDR3, as DNA: TGTGCCAGCAGTTTATGGGGGACAGAAACCTACGAGCAGTACTTC. Residues: CASSLWGTETYEQYF. This sequence joins TRBV28 and TRBJ2-7, with 7 bases aligning to TRBD1. CDR1 and CDR2 from the germline V gene are MDHEN and SYDVKM. The CDR3 totals 15 residues. The ends lost 0 bases at V and 2 bases at J; junction bases unmatched: 4.

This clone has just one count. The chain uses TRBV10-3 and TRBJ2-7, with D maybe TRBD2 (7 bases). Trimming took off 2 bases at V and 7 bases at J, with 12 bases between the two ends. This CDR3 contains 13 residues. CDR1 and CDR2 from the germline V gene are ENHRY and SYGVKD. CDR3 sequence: CAISETGGREQYF. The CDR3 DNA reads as TGTGCCATCAGTGAGACCGGGGGGCGGGAGCAGTACTTC.

The CDR3 is CASRDSYSNQPQHF. Written as DNA, the CDR3 is TGTGCCAGCAGGGACAGTTATAGCAATCAGCCCCAGCATTTT. The chain couples TRBV6-1 to TRBJ1-5, with a tentative D call TRBD1 (6 bases). This CDR3 has 14 amino acids. The germline V and J ends were trimmed by 6 bases and 0 bases, with 9 bases remaining between them. Germline V gene sequence: CDR1 MNHNS, CDR2 SASEGT.

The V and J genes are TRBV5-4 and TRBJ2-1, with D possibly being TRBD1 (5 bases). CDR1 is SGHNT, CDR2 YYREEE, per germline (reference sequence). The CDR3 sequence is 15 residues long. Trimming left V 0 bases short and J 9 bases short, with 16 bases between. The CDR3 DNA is TGTGCCAGCAGCTTGGGGCAGGGTGCTTATGCTGAGCAGTTCTTC. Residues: CASSLGQGAYAEQFF.

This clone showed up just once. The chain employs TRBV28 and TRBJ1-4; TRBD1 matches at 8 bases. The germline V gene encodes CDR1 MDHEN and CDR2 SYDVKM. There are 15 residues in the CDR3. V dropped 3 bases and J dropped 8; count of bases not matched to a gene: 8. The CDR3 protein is CASSFKAAGGEKLFF. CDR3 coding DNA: TGTGCCAGCAGTTTTAAGGCGGCAGGGGGCGAAAAACTGTTTTTT.

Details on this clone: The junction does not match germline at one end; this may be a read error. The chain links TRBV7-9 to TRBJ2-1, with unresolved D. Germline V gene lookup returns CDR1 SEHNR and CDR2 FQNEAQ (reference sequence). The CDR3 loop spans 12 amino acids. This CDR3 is CSSSLTSGEQFF. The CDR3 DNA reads TGTTCCAGCAGCTTAACTTCCGGTGAGCAGTTCTTC.